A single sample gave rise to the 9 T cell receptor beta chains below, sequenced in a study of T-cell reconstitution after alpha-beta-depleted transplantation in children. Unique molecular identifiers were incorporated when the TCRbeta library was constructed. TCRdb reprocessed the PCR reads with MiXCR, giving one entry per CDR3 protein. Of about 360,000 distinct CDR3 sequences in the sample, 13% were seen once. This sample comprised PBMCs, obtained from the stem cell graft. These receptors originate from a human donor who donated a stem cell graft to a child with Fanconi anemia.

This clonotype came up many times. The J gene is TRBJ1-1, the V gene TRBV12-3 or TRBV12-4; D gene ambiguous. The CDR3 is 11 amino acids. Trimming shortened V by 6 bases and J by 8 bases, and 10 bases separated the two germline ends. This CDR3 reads CASRKAAEAFF. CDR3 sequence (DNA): TGTGCCAGCAGAAAGGCAGCCGAAGCTTTCTTT.

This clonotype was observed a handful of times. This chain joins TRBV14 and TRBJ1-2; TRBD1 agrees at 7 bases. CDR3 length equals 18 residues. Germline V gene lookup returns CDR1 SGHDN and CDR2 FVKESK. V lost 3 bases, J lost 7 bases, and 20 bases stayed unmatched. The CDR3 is CASSQGRQGYTDLSGYTF. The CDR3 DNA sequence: TGTGCCAGCAGCCAGGGACGACAGGGATATACGGATCTGTCTGGCTACACCTTC.

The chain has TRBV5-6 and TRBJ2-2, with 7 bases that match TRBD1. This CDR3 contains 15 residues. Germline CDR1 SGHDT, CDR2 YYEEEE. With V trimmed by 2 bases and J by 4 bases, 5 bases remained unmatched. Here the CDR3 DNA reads TGTGCCAGCAGCTTTCGGGGACAGCCCACCGGGGAGCTGTTTTTT. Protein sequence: CASSFRGQPTGELFF.

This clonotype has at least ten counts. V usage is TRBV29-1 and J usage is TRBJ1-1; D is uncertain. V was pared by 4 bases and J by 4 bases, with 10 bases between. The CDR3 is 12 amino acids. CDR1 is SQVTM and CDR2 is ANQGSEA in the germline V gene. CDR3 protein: CSVVDPGTEAFF. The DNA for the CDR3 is TGCAGCGTTGTAGACCCGGGCACTGAAGCTTTCTTT.

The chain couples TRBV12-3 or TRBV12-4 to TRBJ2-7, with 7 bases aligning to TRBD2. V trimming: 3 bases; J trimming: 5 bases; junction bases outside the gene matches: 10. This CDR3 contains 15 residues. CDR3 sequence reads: CASSFRGGGFDEQYF. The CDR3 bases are TGTGCCAGCAGTTTTCGTGGGGGGGGGTTCGACGAGCAGTACTTC.

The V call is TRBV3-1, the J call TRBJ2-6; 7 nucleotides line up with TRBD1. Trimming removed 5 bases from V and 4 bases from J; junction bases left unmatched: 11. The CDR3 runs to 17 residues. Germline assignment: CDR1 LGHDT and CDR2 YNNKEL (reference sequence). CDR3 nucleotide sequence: TGTGCCAGCAGCACCTTGGCAGGGGGTACCGGGGCCAACGTCCTGACTTTC. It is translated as CASSTLAGGTGANVLTF.

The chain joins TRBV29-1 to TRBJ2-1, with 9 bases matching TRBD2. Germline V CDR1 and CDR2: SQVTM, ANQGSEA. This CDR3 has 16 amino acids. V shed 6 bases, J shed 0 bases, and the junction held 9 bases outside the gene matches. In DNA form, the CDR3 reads TGCAGCGTAGCCAGGACTAGCGAGAGCTCCTACAATGAGCAGTTCTTC. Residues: CSVARTSESSYNEQFF.

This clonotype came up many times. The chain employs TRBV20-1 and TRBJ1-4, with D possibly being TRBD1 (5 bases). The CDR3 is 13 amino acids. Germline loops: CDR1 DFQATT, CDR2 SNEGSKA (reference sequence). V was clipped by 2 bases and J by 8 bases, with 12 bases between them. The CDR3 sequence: CSARTGGREKLFF. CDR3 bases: TGCAGTGCTAGAACCGGGGGTCGAGAAAAACTGTTTTTT.

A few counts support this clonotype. Written as DNA, the CDR3 is TGTGCCAGCAGTTTAGAGGGACAGGGAGCAGAGACCCAGTACTTC. Translating it yields CASSLEGQGAETQYF. This sequence joins TRBV27 and TRBJ2-5, with 9 bases aligning to TRBD1. Germline V gene data show CDR1 as MNHEY and CDR2 as SMNVEV (reference sequence). This CDR3 contains 15 residues. J gave up 4 bases and V 2 bases, and 5 bases lay outside the gene matches.